One T cell receptor beta chain is described in this entry. This sample is part of a study of shared clonotypes between healthy human individuals. Some clones are missing from TCRdb's copy, which holds only in-frame ones; the method was immunoSEQ multiplex PCR. The sample holds some 550,000 clones, roughly 97% seen once. The clonotype originates from a woman younger than 45 in good health. Source material: naive CD4+ T cells sorted from blood. Subset noted: CD45RA+ positively selected.

Written as DNA, the CDR3 is TGCGCCAGCAGCGCTGGCAATGAGCAGTTCTTC. It codes for CASSAGNEQFF. The V and J genes are TRBV5-1 and TRBJ2-1; the D is unclear. CDR1 SGHRS and CDR2 YFSETQ come from the germline V gene. The CDR3 is made up of 11 amino acids. Trimming shortened V by 4 bases and J by 6 bases, and 5 bases separated the two germline ends.